The rows below give T cell receptor beta chains drawn from one sample of a study of cytomegalovirus exposure and HLA in healthy donors. Sequencing was performed with immunoSEQ multiplex PCR; in TCRdb, only in-frame clones are kept and a portion is missing. Among some 190,000 clones listed, around 81% were seen once. Sequenced sample: PBMCs. The origin of the receptors is a man aged 18 to 35 in good health and CMV-seronegative. CDR3s include the opening cysteine and the closing phenylalanine or tryptophan. Where a row states a size, it is once, few, many or the class of an expanded clone; other rows omit it.

cdr3_aa j_call clone_size v_call
CASSVLGGANVLTF TRBJ2-6 once TRBV5-4
CASGTGELFF TRBJ2-2 NA TRBV10-3
CASSLGGQGIEQYF TRBJ2-7 NA TRBV13
CASSPRVAGSTDTQYF TRBJ2-3 NA TRBV11-2
CASSQAAGGPNPYEQYF TRBJ2-7 NA TRBV4-2
CAIGRGGLINEQFF TRBJ2-1 NA TRBV10-3
CATSRDRSSGANVLTF TRBJ2-6 NA TRBV15
CASSVESGARREQYF TRBJ2-7 NA TRBV9
CASSVSQGSYEQYF TRBJ2-7 NA TRBV9
CATSRAGRGNGGYTF TRBJ1-2 NA TRBV15
CASSRRLAGGPNEQFF TRBJ2-1 NA TRBV18
CSVEVPTGGLNTDTQYF TRBJ2-3 NA TRBV29-1
CASSRGAGKETQYF TRBJ2-5 NA TRBV4-3
CASSLITSRAYEQYF TRBJ2-7 few TRBV7-2
CASSYSLPGNTGELFF TRBJ2-2 NA TRBV6-5
CASSQDRGGYEQYF TRBJ2-7 once TRBV4-3
CASRWTGFEETQYF TRBJ2-5 NA TRBV6-6
CSGRDRGRYNEQFF TRBJ2-1 NA TRBV29-1
CASSPVVRGGYGYTF TRBJ1-2 NA TRBV4-3
CASSANWGVAYEQYF TRBJ2-7 NA TRBV25-1
CASSVTPDGGTYGYTF TRBJ1-2 NA TRBV9
CASRGSGQPQHF TRBJ1-5 NA TRBV2